These 18 T cell receptor beta chains were sequenced from one sample in a study of early T cells in non-severe SARS-CoV-2 infection. TCRdb itself ran the 5' RACE reads through MiXCR, one entry per CDR3 protein. The data contain about 77,000 distinct CDR3 sequences, about a sixth of them seen just once; the ten biggest clones take up 2.9%. The sample was whole blood. The receptors were sampled from an adult who was a healthcare worker with PCR-confirmed SARS-CoV-2 infection or an uninfected control (not recorded which).

This clonotype occurred a few times. V gene TRBV12-3 or TRBV12-4 combines with J gene TRBJ2-1; 7 nucleotides align to TRBD1. V was clipped by 8 bases and J by 6 bases; unmatched bases: 4. This CDR3 has 12 amino acids. The DNA of the CDR3 is TGTGCCAGCTGGGACAGTATCAATGAGCAGTTCTTC. Its translation: CASWDSINEQFF.

The J gene is TRBJ2-1, the V gene TRBV12-3 or TRBV12-4; 7 bases match TRBD2. The trim removed 6 bases at V and 0 bases at J, leaving 5 bases unmatched. The CDR3 is 15 amino acids. DNA for the CDR3: TGTGCCAGCAGCCCTCTAGCGGTCTCCTACAATGAGCAGTTCTTC. Protein: CASSPLAVSYNEQFF.

This clonotype has just a few counts. CDR3 sequence: CASSLRQILNTEAFF. The CDR3 DNA reads TGTGCCAGCAGCCTACGACAGATTCTAAACACTGAAGCTTTCTTT. The rearrangement uses TRBV11-2 and TRBJ1-1, with D possibly matching TRBD1 (5 bases). Germline V gene sequence: CDR1 SGHAT, CDR2 FQNNGV. Trimming removed 5 bases from V and 2 bases from J, with 15 bases in between. This CDR3 region has 15 residues.

This clonotype was counted only a few times. The genes are TRBV11-3 and TRBJ2-5; D gene uncertain. Germline V lookup: CDR1 SGHNT, CDR2 YENEEA. The V end lost 2 bases, the J end lost 4 bases, and 5 bases lay between the germline ends. The CDR3 runs to 12 residues. CDR3 protein: CASSLFSETQYF. CDR3 DNA: TGTGCCAGCAGCTTATTCTCAGAGACCCAGTACTTC.

This clonotype was seen a handful of times. The V gene is TRBV18, the J gene TRBJ2-7, with a weak D call TRBD2 (6 bases). Per the germline V gene, CDR1 is KGHSH and CDR2 is LQKENI. Trimming took 4 bases from V and 2 from J, leaving 15 bases between them. This CDR3 spans 15 amino acids. The CDR3 DNA is TGTGCCAGCTCACTTCCCTTCGGGGGAGCCTACGAGCAGTACTTC. Its translation is CASSLPFGGAYEQYF.

The gene calls are TRBV25-1 and TRBJ1-1; no clear D. Germline CDR1 and CDR2: MGHDK and SYGVNS. Trimming stripped 4 bases from V and 2 bases from J, with 8 bases between. This CDR3 contains 13 residues. The CDR3 DNA sequence: TGTGCCAGCAGTGGGGATTACAACACTGAAGCTTTCTTT. This translates into CASSGDYNTEAFF.

The chain links TRBV6-6 to TRBJ2-7; TRBD1 is a possible D gene (5 bases). In germline, CDR1 is MNHNY, CDR2 SVGAGI (reference sequence). Trimming shortened V by 4 bases and J by 8 bases, and 9 bases separated the two germline ends. The CDR3 contains 11 residues. The CDR3 DNA reads TGTGCCAGCAGTTTACAGGAAAAGCAGTACTTC. The encoded protein is CASSLQEKQYF.

This rearrangement joins TRBV28 to TRBJ1-1; the D is unclear. Germline V lookup: CDR1 MDHEN, CDR2 SYDVKM. Trimming left V 6 bases short and J 1 base short, with 9 bases between. This CDR3 contains 13 residues. The chain's CDR3 is CASRSPRNTEAFF. CDR3 in DNA: TGTGCCAGCAGGTCCCCTCGGAACACTGAAGCTTTCTTT.

The rearrangement links TRBV29-1 to TRBJ2-1, with D perhaps matching TRBD2 (7 bases). Trimming removed 7 bases from V and 5 bases from J, with 15 bases in between. The CDR3 runs 13 residues. Germline CDR1 SQVTM, CDR2 ANQGSEA. The CDR3 loop is CSEGGRAHNEQFF. CDR3 DNA: TGCAGCGAGGGGGGGAGGGCCCACAATGAGCAGTTCTTC.

This clonotype has ten or more counts. The chain employs TRBV14 and TRBJ2-3; tentative D call: TRBD2 (6 bases). The CDR3 totals 13 residues. CDR1 is SGHDN, CDR2 FVKESK, per germline. The V end lost 0 bases, the J end lost 10 bases, and 11 bases lay between the germline ends. CDR3 loop: CASSQDGASAQYF. As DNA, the CDR3 is TGTGCCAGCAGCCAAGATGGGGCTAGCGCGCAGTATTTT.

This clonotype was detected only a few times. The chain combines TRBV6-1 with TRBJ1-2; D not certain. Germline values: CDR1 MNHNS, CDR2 SASEGT. This CDR3 spans 13 amino acids. Trimming took 5 bases from V and 3 from J, leaving 10 bases between them. Here the CDR3 reads CASSTDGYYGYTF. CDR3 bases: TGTGCCAGCAGTACGGACGGATACTATGGCTACACCTTC.

V is TRBV5-1 and J is TRBJ1-6; D is undetermined. CDR1 SGHRS and CDR2 YFSETQ come from the germline V gene. V lost 3 bases and J lost 5, with 9 bases in between. The CDR3 runs 14 residues. CDR3 in amino acids: CASSYGSDNSPLHF. The CDR3 bases are TGCGCCAGCAGCTACGGCAGCGATAATTCACCCCTCCACTTT.

This chain links TRBV5-1 with TRBJ2-3; the D is unclear. There are 13 residues in the CDR3. Trimming stripped 0 bases from V and 4 bases from J, with 6 bases between. The germline V gene encodes CDR1 SGHRS and CDR2 YFSETQ. The CDR3 sequence: CASSLVPADTQYF. CDR3 bases: TGCGCCAGCAGCTTGGTTCCCGCAGATACGCAGTATTTT.

The rearrangement links TRBV18 to TRBJ1-1; the match to TRBD1 covers 7 bases. V trimming: 5 bases; J trimming: 5 bases; junction bases outside the gene matches: 8. This CDR3 is built from 14 residues. CDR1 and CDR2 (germline): KGHSH, LQKENI. The CDR3 reads CASSIGTAMTEAFF. Written as DNA, the CDR3 is TGTGCCAGCTCAATAGGGACAGCGATGACTGAAGCTTTCTTT.

This clonotype was observed at least ten times. The chain is built from TRBV12-3 or TRBV12-4 and TRBJ1-1; TRBD1 might be the D (6 bases). The length of the CDR3 is 12 residues. Trimming removed 10 bases from V and 5 bases from J, with 14 bases in between. CDR3 loop: CATLGGYTEAFF. CDR3 sequence (DNA): TGTGCCACCCTGGGGGGCTATACTGAAGCTTTCTTT.

The sample holds many counts of this clonotype. V gene TRBV5-1 combines with J gene TRBJ2-7; D might be TRBD1 (6 bases). Germline V CDR1 and CDR2: SGHRS, YFSETQ. The CDR3 covers 14 residues. The V and J ends lost 2 bases and 5 bases respectively, with 14 bases between them. CDR3 coding DNA: TGCGCCAGCAGCTTTCTGGGGGCAACGGACGAGCAGTACTTC. Translating it yields CASSFLGATDEQYF.

This clonotype was counted between two and nine times. The rearrangement joins TRBV12-3 or TRBV12-4 to TRBJ2-2; 7 bases match TRBD1. The CDR3 has 15 residues. Trimming cost V 3 bases and J 6 bases; bases outside gene matches: 7. In nucleotides, the CDR3 is TGTGCCAGCAGTTTGCTACAGGGGAAGGCCGGGGAGCTGTTTTTT. Translated, it gives CASSLLQGKAGELFF.

The genes are TRBV5-1 and TRBJ2-5; 14 bases map to TRBD2. The V gene end was trimmed by 4 bases and the J gene end by 3 bases; junction bases not matched to a gene: 8. The CDR3 length is 17 residues. CDR1 and CDR2 (germline): SGHRS, YFSETQ. This chain's CDR3 is CASSHGLAGGKEETQYF. CDR3 nucleotide sequence: TGCGCCAGCAGCCATGGACTAGCGGGGGGCAAGGAAGAGACCCAGTACTTC.